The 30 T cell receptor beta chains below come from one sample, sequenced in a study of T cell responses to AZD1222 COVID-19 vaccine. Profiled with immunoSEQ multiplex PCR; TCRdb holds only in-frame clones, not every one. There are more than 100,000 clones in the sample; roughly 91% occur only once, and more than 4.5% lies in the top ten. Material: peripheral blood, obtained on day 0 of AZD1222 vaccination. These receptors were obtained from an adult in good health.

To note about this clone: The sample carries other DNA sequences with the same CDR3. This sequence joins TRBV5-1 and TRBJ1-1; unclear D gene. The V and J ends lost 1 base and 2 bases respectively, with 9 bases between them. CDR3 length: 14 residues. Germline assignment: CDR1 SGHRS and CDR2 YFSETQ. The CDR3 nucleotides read TGCGCCAGCAGCTTGTATTCCGCAAACACTGAAGCTTTCTTT. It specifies CASSLYSANTEAFF.

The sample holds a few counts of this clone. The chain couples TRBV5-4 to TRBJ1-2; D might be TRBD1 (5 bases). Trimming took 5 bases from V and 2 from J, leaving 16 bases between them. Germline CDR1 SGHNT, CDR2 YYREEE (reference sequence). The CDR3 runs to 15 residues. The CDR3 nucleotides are TGTGCCAGCAGGAGCCCGGGGGGAAGAAACTATGGCTACACCTTC. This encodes CASRSPGGRNYGYTF.

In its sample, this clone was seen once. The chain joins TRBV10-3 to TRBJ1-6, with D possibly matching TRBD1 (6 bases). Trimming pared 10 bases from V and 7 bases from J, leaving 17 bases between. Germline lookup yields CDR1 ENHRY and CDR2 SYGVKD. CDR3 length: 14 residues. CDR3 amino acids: CATQAGAKNSPLHF. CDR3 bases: TGTGCCACCCAGGCGGGGGCTAAGAATTCACCCCTCCACTTT.

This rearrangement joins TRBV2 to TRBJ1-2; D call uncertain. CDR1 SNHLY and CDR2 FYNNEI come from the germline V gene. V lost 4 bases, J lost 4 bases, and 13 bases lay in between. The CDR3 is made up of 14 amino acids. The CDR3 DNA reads TGTGCCAGCAGTGTTCATTCGGAGGTCTATGGCTACACCTTC. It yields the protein CASSVHSEVYGYTF.

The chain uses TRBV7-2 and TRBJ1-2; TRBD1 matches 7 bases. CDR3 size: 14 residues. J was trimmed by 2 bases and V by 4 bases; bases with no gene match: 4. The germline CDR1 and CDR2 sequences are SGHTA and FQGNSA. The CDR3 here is CASSSNRGNYGYTF. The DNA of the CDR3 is TGTGCCAGCAGCTCAAACAGGGGCAACTATGGCTACACCTTC.

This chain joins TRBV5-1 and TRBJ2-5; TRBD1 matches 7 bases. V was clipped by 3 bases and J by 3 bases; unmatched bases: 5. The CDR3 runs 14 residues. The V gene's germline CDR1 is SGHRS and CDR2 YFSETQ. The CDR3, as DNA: TGCGCCAGCAGCTCGGACAGGTGGAAAGAGACCCAGTACTTC. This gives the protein CASSSDRWKETQYF.

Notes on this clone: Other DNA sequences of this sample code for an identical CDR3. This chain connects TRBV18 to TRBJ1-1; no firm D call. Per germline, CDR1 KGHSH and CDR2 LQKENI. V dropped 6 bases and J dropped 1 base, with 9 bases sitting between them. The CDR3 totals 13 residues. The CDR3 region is CASSPPWNTEAFF. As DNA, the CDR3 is TGTGCCAGCTCCCCCCCTTGGAACACTGAAGCTTTCTTT.

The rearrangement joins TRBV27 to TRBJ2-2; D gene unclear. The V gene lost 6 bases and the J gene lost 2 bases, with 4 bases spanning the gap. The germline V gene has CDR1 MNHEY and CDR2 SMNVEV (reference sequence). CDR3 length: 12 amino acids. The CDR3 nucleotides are TGTGCCAGCAGACCCAACACCGGGGAGCTGTTTTTT. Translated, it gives CASRPNTGELFF.

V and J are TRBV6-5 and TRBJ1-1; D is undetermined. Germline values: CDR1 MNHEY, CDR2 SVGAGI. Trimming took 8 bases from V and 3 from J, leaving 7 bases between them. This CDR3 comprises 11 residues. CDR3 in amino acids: CASSEYTEAFF. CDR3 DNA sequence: TGTGCCAGCTCTGAGTACACTGAAGCTTTCTTT.

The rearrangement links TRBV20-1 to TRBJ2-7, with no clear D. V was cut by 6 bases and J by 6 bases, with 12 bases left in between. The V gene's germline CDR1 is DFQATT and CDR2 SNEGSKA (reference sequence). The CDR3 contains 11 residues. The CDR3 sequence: CSAPSGGEQYF. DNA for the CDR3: TGCAGTGCCCCCTCCGGTGGCGAGCAGTACTTC.

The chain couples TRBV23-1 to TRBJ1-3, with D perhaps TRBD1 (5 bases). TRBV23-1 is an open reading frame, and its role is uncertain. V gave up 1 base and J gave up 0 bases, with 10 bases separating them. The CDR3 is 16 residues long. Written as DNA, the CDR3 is TGCGCCAGCAGTCAATGGGGCGCCAGCTCTGGAAACACCATATATTTT. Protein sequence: CASSQWGASSGNTIYF.

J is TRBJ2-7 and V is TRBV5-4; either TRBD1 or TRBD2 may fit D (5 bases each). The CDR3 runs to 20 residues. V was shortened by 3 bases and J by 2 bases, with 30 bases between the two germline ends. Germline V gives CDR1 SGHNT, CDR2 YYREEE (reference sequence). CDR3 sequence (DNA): TGTGCCAGCAGCTCCCATTTCTCCGGGACGGGCGTACGTTCTGCCTACGAGCAGTACTTC. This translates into CASSSHFSGTGVRSAYEQYF.

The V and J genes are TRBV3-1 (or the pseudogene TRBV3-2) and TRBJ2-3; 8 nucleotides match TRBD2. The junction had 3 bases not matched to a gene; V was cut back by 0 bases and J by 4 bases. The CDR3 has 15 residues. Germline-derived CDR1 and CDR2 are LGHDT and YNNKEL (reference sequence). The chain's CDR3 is CASSQERGVADTQYF. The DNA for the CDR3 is TGTGCCAGCAGCCAAGAGCGGGGGGTGGCAGATACGCAGTATTTT.

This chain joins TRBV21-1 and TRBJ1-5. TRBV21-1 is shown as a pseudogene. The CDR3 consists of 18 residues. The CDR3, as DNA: TGTGCCAGCATCCCGTCCCCCGACCAGACCAATAGCAATCAGCCCCAGCATTTT. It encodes CASIPSPDQTNSNQPQHF.

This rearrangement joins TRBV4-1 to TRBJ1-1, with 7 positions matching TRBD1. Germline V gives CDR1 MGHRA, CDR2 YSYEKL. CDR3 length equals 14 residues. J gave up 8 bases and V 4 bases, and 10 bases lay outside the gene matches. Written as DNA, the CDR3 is TGCGCCAGCAGCCCTCGACAGGGAGAGAGGGAAGCTTTCTTT. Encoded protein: CASSPRQGEREAFF.

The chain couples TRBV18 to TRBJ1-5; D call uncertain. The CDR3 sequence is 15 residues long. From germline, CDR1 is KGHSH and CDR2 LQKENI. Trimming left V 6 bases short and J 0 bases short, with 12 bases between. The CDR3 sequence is CASSVGANSNQPQHF. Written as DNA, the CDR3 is TGTGCCAGCTCGGTAGGAGCAAATAGCAATCAGCCCCAGCATTTT.

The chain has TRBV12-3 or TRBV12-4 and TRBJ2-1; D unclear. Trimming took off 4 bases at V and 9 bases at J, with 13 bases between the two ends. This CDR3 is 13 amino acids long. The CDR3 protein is CASSSRVRTEQFF. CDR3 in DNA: TGTGCCAGCAGTTCTCGTGTTAGAACTGAGCAGTTCTTC.

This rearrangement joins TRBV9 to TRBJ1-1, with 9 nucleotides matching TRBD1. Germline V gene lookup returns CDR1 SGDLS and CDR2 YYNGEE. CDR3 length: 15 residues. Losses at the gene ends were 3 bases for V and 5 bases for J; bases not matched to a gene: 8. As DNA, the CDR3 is TGTGCCAGCAGCGGCCCGGGACAGGGAAAGACTGAAGCTTTCTTT. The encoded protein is CASSGPGQGKTEAFF. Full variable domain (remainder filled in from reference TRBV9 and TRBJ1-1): DSGVTQTPKHLITATGQRVTLRCSPRSGDLSVYWYQQSLDQGLQFLIQYYNGEERAKGNILERFSAQQFPDLHSELNLSSLELGDSALYFCASSGPGQGKTEAFFGQGTRLTVV.

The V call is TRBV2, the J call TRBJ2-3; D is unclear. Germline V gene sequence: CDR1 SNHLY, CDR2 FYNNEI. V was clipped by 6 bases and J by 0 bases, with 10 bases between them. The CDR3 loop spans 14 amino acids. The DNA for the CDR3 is TGTGCCAGCAGACCGATGAGTAGCACAGATACGCAGTATTTT. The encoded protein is CASRPMSSTDTQYF.

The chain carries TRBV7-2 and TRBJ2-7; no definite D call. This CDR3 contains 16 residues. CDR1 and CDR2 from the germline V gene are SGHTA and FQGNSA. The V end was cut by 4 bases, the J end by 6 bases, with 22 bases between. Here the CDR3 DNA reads TGTGCCAGCAGCTCCCCCCCGGGCCAGAGATCTGGCGAGCAGTACTTC. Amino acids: CASSSPPGQRSGEQYF.

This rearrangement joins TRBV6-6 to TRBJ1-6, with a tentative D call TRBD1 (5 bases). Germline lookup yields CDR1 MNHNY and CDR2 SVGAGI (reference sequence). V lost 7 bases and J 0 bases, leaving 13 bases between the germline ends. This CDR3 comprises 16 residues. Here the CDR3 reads CASTDRGSSYNSPLHF. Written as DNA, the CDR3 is TGTGCCAGCACTGACCGGGGGAGCTCCTATAATTCACCCCTCCACTTT.

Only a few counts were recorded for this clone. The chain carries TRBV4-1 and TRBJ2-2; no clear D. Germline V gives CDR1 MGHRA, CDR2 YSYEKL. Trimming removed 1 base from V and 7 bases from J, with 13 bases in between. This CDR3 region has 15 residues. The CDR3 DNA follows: TGCGCCAGCAGCCAAGTGGCGCGGCCCGTCGGGGAGCTGTTTTTT. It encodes CASSQVARPVGELFF.

The CDR3 sequence: CASSEARGMENIQYF. CDR3 in DNA: TGTGCCAGCAGTGAAGCAAGGGGGATGGAAAACATTCAGTACTTC. The chain recombines TRBV6-1 with TRBJ2-4; possibly TRBD1 for D (6 bases). The CDR3 extends over 15 amino acids. CDR1 is MNHNS and CDR2 is SASEGT in the germline V gene. Trimming shortened V by 0 bases and J by 5 bases, and 11 bases separated the two germline ends.

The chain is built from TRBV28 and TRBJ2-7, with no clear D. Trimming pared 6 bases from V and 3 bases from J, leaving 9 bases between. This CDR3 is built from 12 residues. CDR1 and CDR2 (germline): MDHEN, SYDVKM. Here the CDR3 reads CASSHSDYEQYF. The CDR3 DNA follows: TGTGCCAGCAGCCACTCAGACTACGAGCAGTACTTC. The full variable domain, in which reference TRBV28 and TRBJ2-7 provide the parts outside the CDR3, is DVKVTQSSRYLVKRTGEKVFLECVQDMDHENMFWYRQDPGLGLRLIYFSYDVKMKEKGDIPEGYSVSREKKERFSLILESASTNQTSMYLCASSHSDYEQYFGPGTRLTVT.

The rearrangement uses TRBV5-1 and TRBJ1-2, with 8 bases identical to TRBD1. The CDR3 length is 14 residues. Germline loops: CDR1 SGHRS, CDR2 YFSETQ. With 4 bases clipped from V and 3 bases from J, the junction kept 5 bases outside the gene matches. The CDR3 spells CASSGGQGDYGYTF. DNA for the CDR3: TGCGCCAGCAGCGGAGGACAGGGCGACTATGGCTACACCTTC.

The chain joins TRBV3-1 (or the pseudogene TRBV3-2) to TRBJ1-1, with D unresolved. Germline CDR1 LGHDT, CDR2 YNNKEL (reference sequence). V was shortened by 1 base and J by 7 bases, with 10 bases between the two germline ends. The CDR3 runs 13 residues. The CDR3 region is CASSQVHGFEAFF. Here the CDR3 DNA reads TGTGCCAGCAGCCAAGTGCATGGCTTTGAAGCTTTCTTT.

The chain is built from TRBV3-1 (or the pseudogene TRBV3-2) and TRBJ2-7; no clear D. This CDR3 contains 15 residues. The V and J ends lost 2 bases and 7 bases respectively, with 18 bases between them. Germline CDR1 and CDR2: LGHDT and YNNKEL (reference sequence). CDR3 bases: TGTGCCAGCAGCCAACGGACCCCTTCCCCTTTGGAGCAGTACTTC. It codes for CASSQRTPSPLEQYF.

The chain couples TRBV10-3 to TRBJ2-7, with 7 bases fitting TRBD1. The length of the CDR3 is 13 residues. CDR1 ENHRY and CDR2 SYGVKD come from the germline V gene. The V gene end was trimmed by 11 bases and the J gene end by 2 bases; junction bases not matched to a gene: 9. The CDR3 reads CAGQQGLAYEQYF. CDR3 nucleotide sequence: TGTGCCGGCCAACAGGGGTTGGCCTACGAGCAGTACTTC.

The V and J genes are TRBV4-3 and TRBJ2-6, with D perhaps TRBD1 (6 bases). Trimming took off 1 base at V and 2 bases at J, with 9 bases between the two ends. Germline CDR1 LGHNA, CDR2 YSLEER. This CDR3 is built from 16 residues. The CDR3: CASSQATGTGANVLTF. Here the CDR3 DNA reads TGCGCCAGCAGCCAAGCCACAGGGACTGGGGCCAACGTCCTGACTTTC.

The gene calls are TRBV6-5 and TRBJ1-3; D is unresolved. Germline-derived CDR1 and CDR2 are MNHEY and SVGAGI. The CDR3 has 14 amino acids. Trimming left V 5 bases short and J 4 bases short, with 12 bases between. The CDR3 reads CASSSALSGNTIYF. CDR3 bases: TGTGCCAGCAGTAGTGCCCTGTCCGGAAACACCATATATTTT.